This entry features one T cell receptor beta chain sequence. Assay: immunoSEQ multiplex PCR; the TCRdb copy retains only in-frame clones and omits some. This table holds roughly 120,000 clones, 93% found once. The sample belongs to a study of control samples from healthy donors and cancer patients. With 4 bases clipped from V and 1 base from J, the junction kept 4 bases outside the gene matches. CDR3 size: 15 residues. Germline lookup yields CDR1 SGHRS and CDR2 YFSETQ. The V and J genes are TRBV5-1 and TRBJ2-2, with 7 bases matching TRBD1. The TCR was taken from a man aged 30 to 45 in good health. Sequencing was done on a sample of blood. Written as DNA, the CDR3 is TGCGCCAGCAGCCTCGGGACAGTGAACACCGGGGAGCTGTTTTTT. This sequence encodes CASSLGTVNTGELFF.